These T cell receptor beta chains were read from a single sample in a study of memory CD4+ T cells and cytomegalovirus serostatus. Here immunoSEQ multiplex PCR was the method, and the copy in TCRdb shows in-frame clones only, minus some. The data show around 44,000 clones, more than 60% seen once. Source material: memory CD4+ T cells from blood. The receptors were gathered from an adult in good health and CMV-seronegative. The CDR3 runs from the conserved cysteine through the conserved F or W. D genes are given only for firm matches. Clone size is stated in some rows and not others, as once, few, many or a class when expanded.

cdr3_nt: TGTGCCAGCAGCCCAATGGGGAATGAGCAGTTCTTC; cdr3_aa: CASSPMGNEQFF; d_call: -; v_call: TRBV25-1; j_call: TRBJ2-1; clone_size: -; cdr3_length: 12
cdr3_nt: TGTGCCACCATGGACAGGGGGCGAGAGGGCTATGGCTACACCTTC; cdr3_aa: CATMDRGREGYGYTF; d_call: TRBD1; v_call: TRBV19; j_call: TRBJ1-2; clone_size: -; cdr3_length: 15
cdr3_nt: TGTGCCAGCAGCTTGGTCGGGGGGACCGAAGAGACCCAGTACTTC; cdr3_aa: CASSLVGGTEETQYF; d_call: TRBD2; v_call: TRBV5-4; j_call: TRBJ2-5; clone_size: -; cdr3_length: 15
cdr3_nt: TGTGCCAGCAGCTTGCGGGGGGGCCCGGAGCAGTTCTTC; cdr3_aa: CASSLRGGPEQFF; d_call: TRBD2; v_call: TRBV7-9; j_call: TRBJ2-1; clone_size: -; cdr3_length: 13
cdr3_nt: TGCGCCAGCAGCTTGATGCCAGCGGGGGGGTCGGAGACCCAGTACTTC; cdr3_aa: CASSLMPAGGSETQYF; d_call: TRBD2; v_call: TRBV5-1; j_call: TRBJ2-5; clone_size: few; cdr3_length: 16
cdr3_nt: TGTGCCAGCAGTCGGGACAGGGATCAGCCCCAGCATTTT; cdr3_aa: CASSRDRDQPQHF; d_call: TRBD1; v_call: TRBV2; j_call: TRBJ1-5; clone_size: few; cdr3_length: 13
cdr3_nt: TGCAGCGTTGAAAGTTACTCCTACGAGCAGTACTTC; cdr3_aa: CSVESYSYEQYF; d_call: -; v_call: TRBV29-1; j_call: TRBJ2-7; clone_size: -; cdr3_length: 12
cdr3_nt: TGTGCCAGCAGTTACACCAGGGTAGGGGAGACCCAGTACTTC; cdr3_aa: CASSYTRVGETQYF; d_call: -; v_call: TRBV6-6; j_call: TRBJ2-5; clone_size: -; cdr3_length: 14
cdr3_nt: TGTGCCAGCAGTTACTCCCCGGGGGATGCCGGGGAGCTGTTTTTT; cdr3_aa: CASSYSPGDAGELFF; d_call: -; v_call: TRBV6-6; j_call: TRBJ2-2; clone_size: -; cdr3_length: 15
cdr3_nt: TGCGCCAGCAGCGCGGGGGACAGGGGGACGGAGACCCAGTACTTC; cdr3_aa: CASSAGDRGTETQYF; d_call: TRBD1; v_call: TRBV5-1; j_call: TRBJ2-5; clone_size: -; cdr3_length: 15